This T cell receptor (beta chain) was found in a study of shared clonotypes between healthy human individuals. Overall study context: Each donor contributed plates that comprised three CD4 naive, three CD4 memory, two CD8 naive and one CD8 memory.

Germline V gene sequence: CDR1 LNHNV, CDR2 YYDKDF (reference sequence). Trimming took off 1 base at V and 7 bases at J, with 22 bases between the two ends. The CDR3 length is 17 residues. Genomic DNA belonging to each subset was distributed in equal measure over several immunoSEQ plates. Produced via immunoSEQ multiplex PCR; TCRdb's table is partial and in-frame only. Of 1.4 million to 1.5 million clones listed, 95% to 97% are singletons. Each donor was a Caucasian adult residing in Nashville, Tennessee. The split of CD4+ cells yielded CD45RA+ naive and CD45RA-negative memory subsets. The V and J genes are TRBV15 and TRBJ2-5, with D perhaps given as TRBD1 or TRBD2 (6 bases each). This TCR came from a young man in good health. Sequenced material: naive CD4+ T cells sorted from blood. The subset denotes: CD45RA+ positively selected. CDR3 region: CATSRVEGVLILGTQYF. CDR3 coding DNA: TGTGCCACCAGCAGAGTGGAGGGGGTGCTCATTTTAGGGACCCAGTACTTC.